The present T cell receptor beta chain was sequenced within a study of blood T cell repertoires in COVID-19. Profiling relied on immunoSEQ multiplex PCR, and the TCRdb table lists in-frame clones only, not all of them. The data contain fewer than 350,000 clones, less than 90% of them singletons. V was pared by 0 bases and J by 0 bases, with 16 bases of the junction left unmatched. This CDR3 region has 20 residues. The V gene's germline CDR1 is SGDLS and CDR2 YYNGEE. The sequencing input was peripheral blood. This rearrangement joins TRBV9 to TRBJ1-1, with 8 bases fitting TRBD1. The origin of this receptor is a woman aged 30 to 39 with COVID-19, enrolled during active disease. The CDR3 sequence: CASSVDNIRTGFPMNTEAFF. The CDR3 DNA reads as TGTGCCAGCAGCGTAGACAATATCCGGACAGGGTTCCCCATGAACACTGAAGCTTTCTTT.